Listed below are T cell receptor beta chains from one sample, sequenced in a study of T and B cells in COVID-19 patients. TCRdb re-called the multiplex PCR reads through MiXCR, storing one row per CDR3 protein. There are around 8,700 distinct CDR3 sequences in the sample; about two fifths occur only once, and about 53% lies in the top ten. Sequences were obtained from blood. All receptors derive from a human donor with active COVID-19. The CDR3 runs from the conserved cysteine through the conserved F or W. The D gene is left open where the match is weak. For some rows the clone size is stated as once, few or many, or as a class when expanded; others skip it.

size	V	J	D	DNA	CDR3
.	TRBV5-1	TRBJ1-2	.	TGCGCCAGCAGCTTGGAGGGGGGCCGTCCTTCTGGCTACACCTTC	CASSLEGGRPSGYTF
.	TRBV6-5	TRBJ2-7	.	TGTGCCAGCAGCCTTCAAGGGGCTCTCAAGCACGAGCAGTACTTC	CASSLQGALKHEQYF
once	TRBV5-4	TRBJ1-3	TRBD1	TGTGCCAGCAGCTTGGCCACAGGGGCTGGAAACACCATATATTTT	CASSLATGAGNTIYF
.	TRBV12-3/TRBV12-4	TRBJ1-5	.	TGTGCCAGCAGTTTAGGGACGGCAAATGATCTTGGATCGCCCCAGCATTTT	CASSLGTANDLGSPQHF
few	TRBV6-5	TRBJ2-1	.	TGTGCCAGCAGCCAAGGGCCGGAGCAGTTCTTC	CASSQGPEQFF
.	TRBV18	TRBJ1-3	.	TGTGCCAGCTCATTCGGACAGCCTGACTCTGGAAACACCATATATTTT	CASSFGQPDSGNTIYF
.	TRBV6-2/TRBV6-3	TRBJ1-1	.	TGTGCCAGCAGTTACGAGGGCAGGGGCACTGAAGCTTTCTTT	CASSYEGRGTEAFF
few	TRBV6-2/TRBV6-3	TRBJ2-7	.	TGTGCCAGCCGCTCAGGGTCTTACGAGCAGTACTTC	CASRSGSYEQYF
few	TRBV19	TRBJ2-3	.	TGTGCCAGTAGAACACCGAGCGGCACAGATACGCAGTATTTT	CASRTPSGTDTQYF
few	TRBV11-3	TRBJ1-4	.	TGTGCCAGCAGCTTACAGGGAGATGAAAAACTGTTTTTT	CASSLQGDEKLFF
few	TRBV27	TRBJ1-4	.	TGTGCCAGCAGTTTGGACCGGGCAGCTAATGAAAAACTGTTTTTT	CASSLDRAANEKLFF
.	TRBV7-6	TRBJ2-5	.	TGTGCCAGCAGCTTAGATAGCAGGCGCATCGATGGGGAGACCCAGTACTTC	CASSLDSRRIDGETQYF
few	TRBV6-1	TRBJ2-3	.	TGTGCCAGCTCTCTAATGGGGCCACTTAAAGATACGCAGTATTTT	CASSLMGPLKDTQYF
.	TRBV7-9	TRBJ2-1	.	TGTGCCAGCAGGGGCCTTGGGGGTCTATACAATGAGCAGTTCTTC	CASRGLGGLYNEQFF
few	TRBV6-5	TRBJ1-4	TRBD1	TGTGCCAGCAGAAAGACAGGGGAAAAACTGTTTTTT	CASRKTGEKLFF
.	TRBV15	TRBJ1-4	.	TGTGCCACCAGCATCCCCGCAACTAATGAAAAACTGTTTTTT	CATSIPATNEKLFF
few	TRBV12-3/TRBV12-4	TRBJ1-5	.	TGTGCCAGCAGTTGGTGGGGGCTCAATGGCAATCAGCCCCAGCATTTT	CASSWWGLNGNQPQHF